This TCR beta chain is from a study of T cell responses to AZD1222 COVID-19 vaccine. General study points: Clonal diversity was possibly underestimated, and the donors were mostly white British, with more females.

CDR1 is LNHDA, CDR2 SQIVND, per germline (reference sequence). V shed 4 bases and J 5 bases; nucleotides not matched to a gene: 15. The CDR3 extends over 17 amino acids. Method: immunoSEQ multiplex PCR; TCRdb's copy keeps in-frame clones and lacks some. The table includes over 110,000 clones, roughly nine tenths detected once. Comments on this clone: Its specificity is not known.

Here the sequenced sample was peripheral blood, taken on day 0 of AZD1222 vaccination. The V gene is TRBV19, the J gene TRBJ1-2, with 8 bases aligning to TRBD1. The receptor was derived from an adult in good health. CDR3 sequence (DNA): TGTGCCAGTAGTACCAATGTTGGACAGGGCCAGCTTTATGGCTACACCTTC. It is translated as CASSTNVGQGQLYGYTF.